This T cell receptor beta chain was sequenced during a study of post-analysis software for immune sequencing data. At the level of the study: The patients showed relapsing-remitting, secondary progressive and progressive-relapsing multiple sclerosis courses. General study points: Significantly lower normalized Chao1 diversity was seen in multiple sclerosis patients than in controls. Patients had higher frequencies than controls of roughly 5 TRBV segments, including TRBV5-6, TRBV5-1 and TRBV20-1. Strong co-clustering by F measure was evident for samples that had been prepared in the same batch.

Germline CDR1 and CDR2: SSHAT and FNYEAQ (reference sequence). CDR3 length equals 16 residues. This clonotype has more than one count but fewer than ten. No antigen is known for it. Sequence at one end of the junction differs from germline and may be a read error. The authors incorporated unique molecular identifiers into the TCR beta cDNA libraries. It was from roughly 1.1 to 9.2 million T cells that some 460,000 cDNA molecules came. TCRdb redid the calling of the PCR reads with MiXCR, one entry per CDR3 protein. This table holds roughly 800,000 distinct CDR3 sequences, roughly 58% found once. The sample was blood. The chain employs TRBV7-7 and TRBJ2-5; TRBD2 matches 15 bases. This clonotype was obtained from a girl aged 5 to 17 with multiple sclerosis. The CDR3 DNA sequence: TGTGCTAGCAGCTCCGGACTAGCGGGAGGGCCTGTGACCCAGTACTTC. The encoded protein is CASSSGLAGGPVTQYF. Using reference TRBV7-7 and TRBJ2-5 for the parts outside the CDR3, the full variable domain is GAGVSQSPRYKVTKRGQDVTLRCDPISSHATLYWYQQALGQGPEFLTYFNYEAQPDKSGLPSDRFSAERPEGSISTLTIQRTEQRDSAMYRCASSSGLAGGPVTQYFGPGTRLLVL.